This T cell receptor beta chain came from a study of CD8+CD57+ T cells in acquired aplastic anemia. In the study overall: On average, sorted CD4+ and CD8+ cells gave about 3.1 ug of DNA.

CDR1 is KGHSH, CDR2 LQKENI, per germline. V was clipped by 4 bases and J by 8 bases; unmatched bases: 9. This CDR3 contains 14 residues. Genomic DNA was employed as the template in profiling TCR beta VDJ and CDR3. In TCRdb, the reads were re-called with MiXCR into one record per CDR3 protein. The table lists more than 150,000 distinct CDR3 sequences, 46% of them singletons, with under 3.5% in the top ten. The chain has TRBV18 and TRBJ1-1, with 8 bases aligning to TRBD1. Sequenced input: sorted CD4+, CD8+, or CD8+CD57+ T cells (not recorded which) from PBMCs. The clonotype was recovered from a human donor in good health. CDR3 nucleotide sequence: TGTGCCAGCTCACAACGGGACAGGCCACCAGAAGCTTTCTTT. This codes for CASSQRDRPPEAFF.